The 18 T cell receptor beta chains below all came from one sample that was sequenced in a study of PD-1 blockade in mismatch repair-deficient tumors (dated by TCRdb to the late 2010s). Libraries were made using the immunoSEQ multiplex PCR assay. Not all clones reach the TCRdb copy of this immuneACCESS table, which keeps in-frame sequences only. Checked studies attribute under half of the gap to unresolved V genes and leave the rest unexplained. The sample yields some 120,000 clones; more than 70% were counted once. The top ten hold about an eighth of the sample. The input for sequencing was peripheral blood, taken approximately 70 weeks after starting pembrolizumab. These receptors all stem from an adult with mismatch repair-deficient cancer.

The rearrangement links TRBV9 to TRBJ2-4; TRBD2 might be the D (6 bases). From germline, CDR1 is SGDLS and CDR2 YYNGEE. The CDR3 is 14 amino acids. V gave up 4 bases and J gave up 7 bases, with 15 bases separating them. The CDR3, as DNA: TGTGCCAGCAGCACTCAACGTGGGGGGAACATTCAGTACTTC. Its translation: CASSTQRGGNIQYF.

The CDR3 sequence: CASSFSTGLSYEQYF. CDR3 in DNA: TGTGCCAGCAGCTTCTCTACAGGGCTCTCCTACGAGCAGTACTTC. The chain uses TRBV5-8 and TRBJ2-7; D is perhaps TRBD1 (6 bases). V was pared by 2 bases and J by 0 bases, with 12 bases between. The germline V gene encodes CDR1 SGHTS and CDR2 YDEGEE. The CDR3 is 15 amino acids. The full variable domain, with the rest looked up from reference TRBV5-8 and TRBJ2-7, is EAGVTQSPTHLIKTRGQQATLRCSPISGHTSVYWYQQALGLGLQFLLWYDEGEERNRGNFPPRFSGRQFPNYSSELNVNALELEDSALYLCASSFSTGLSYEQYFGPGTRLTVT.

The chain couples TRBV6-5 to TRBJ1-2; D unresolved. CDR3 length: 13 residues. Between the trimmed V and J ends, which lost 5 bases and 4 bases, there was a span of 11 bases. CDR1 MNHEY and CDR2 SVGAGI come from the germline V gene. The CDR3 region is CASSPGAGYGYTF. The CDR3 nucleotides are TGTGCCAGCAGTCCTGGTGCGGGCTATGGCTACACCTTC.

The rearrangement uses TRBV30 and TRBJ2-6; D remains ambiguous. CDR1 is GTSNPN and CDR2 is SVGIG in the germline V gene (reference sequence). The V end lost 5 bases, the J end lost 0 bases, and 8 bases lay between the germline ends. The CDR3 has 14 amino acids. The CDR3 reads CAWSESSGANVLTF. In nucleotides, the CDR3 is TGTGCCTGGTCGGAGAGCTCTGGGGCCAACGTCCTGACTTTC. Full variable domain (outside the CDR3, taken from reference TRBV30 and TRBJ2-6): SQTIHQWPATLVQPVGSPLSLECTVEGTSNPNLYWYRQAAGRGLQLLFYSVGIGQISSEVPQNLSASRPQDRQFILSSKKLLLSDSGFYLCAWSESSGANVLTFGAGSRLTVL.

V usage is TRBV11-2 and J usage is TRBJ1-1, with TRBD1 as a possible D gene (5 bases). The CDR3 totals 13 residues. The germline V gene has CDR1 SGHAT and CDR2 FQNNGV. V lost 2 bases, J lost 4 bases, and 8 bases lay in between. This CDR3 is CASSLPGGTEAFF. The CDR3 DNA reads TGTGCCAGCAGCTTACCGGGGGGCACTGAAGCTTTCTTT.

The chain combines TRBV4-1 with TRBJ1-1, with a weak D call TRBD1 (6 bases). Trimming pared 0 bases from V and 5 bases from J, leaving 10 bases between. CDR3 length: 14 amino acids. CDR1 is MGHRA, CDR2 YSYEKL, per germline. In nucleotides, the CDR3 is TGCGCCAGCAGCCAAGATGGCAGGGGTACTGAAGCTTTCTTT. It is translated as CASSQDGRGTEAFF.

This rearrangement joins TRBV30 to TRBJ2-1; 7 bases line up with TRBD2. V lost 3 bases to trimming and J lost 4 bases; unmatched junction nucleotides: 9. The CDR3 loop spans 15 amino acids. CDR1 is GTSNPN, CDR2 SVGIG, per germline (reference sequence). CDR3 sequence reads: CAWSLVQRGYNEQFF. CDR3 sequence (DNA): TGTGCCTGGAGCCTTGTCCAGCGGGGATACAATGAGCAGTTCTTC.

V usage is TRBV9 and J usage is TRBJ2-3, with 9 bases that match TRBD1. Per germline, CDR1 SGDLS and CDR2 YYNGEE. The junction had 11 bases not matched to a gene; V was cut back by 0 bases and J by 0 bases. The CDR3 loop spans 19 amino acids. CDR3 sequence reads: CASSVAGRGTGMSTDTQYF. The CDR3 DNA reads TGTGCCAGCAGCGTAGCGGGTAGGGGGACAGGGATGAGCACAGATACGCAGTATTTT.

This CDR3 is CASSEQGIGEQYF. CDR3 coding DNA: TGCGCCAGCAGTGAGCAGGGTATAGGCGAGCAGTACTTC. The V call is TRBV10-2, the J call TRBJ2-7, with D possibly being TRBD1 (5 bases). Between the trimmed V and J ends, which lost 2 bases and 6 bases, there was a span of 11 bases. This CDR3 comprises 13 residues. The germline V gene encodes CDR1 WSHSY and CDR2 SAAADI.

This chain joins TRBV18 and TRBJ1-2; D may be TRBD1 (5 bases). CDR1 is KGHSH and CDR2 is LQKENI in the germline V gene. Trimming took off 2 bases at V and 7 bases at J, with 23 bases between the two ends. The CDR3 contains 17 residues. The CDR3 protein is CASSPGARRTGPGGYTF. The CDR3 DNA is TGTGCCAGCTCACCAGGGGCGCGGAGGACCGGGCCAGGTGGCTACACCTTC.

The V call is TRBV5-1, the J call TRBJ2-7; 8 bases match TRBD1. The ends lost 4 bases at V and 4 bases at J; junction bases unmatched: 10. Per germline, CDR1 SGHRS and CDR2 YFSETQ. The CDR3 extends over 15 amino acids. The CDR3 bases are TGCGCCAGCAGCCCCCGGACAGGGTCGAATTACGAGCAGTACTTC. Its translation: CASSPRTGSNYEQYF.

The chain recombines TRBV19 with TRBJ1-2; D is undetermined. V was pared by 3 bases and J by 1 base, with 6 bases between. CDR3 length equals 13 residues. CDR1 and CDR2 (germline): LNHDA, SQIVND (reference sequence). The CDR3 DNA sequence: TGTGCCAGTAGTATCACCATTAACTATGGCTACACCTTC. This sequence encodes CASSITINYGYTF.

The chain employs TRBV6-5 and TRBJ1-5, with a weak D call TRBD1 (5 bases). V was pared by 0 bases and J by 0 bases, with 6 bases between. The CDR3 sequence is 15 residues long. Germline loops: CDR1 MNHEY, CDR2 SVGAGI. The CDR3 bases are TGTGCCAGCAGTTACTCGACAGATAGCAATCAGCCCCAGCATTTT. This translates into CASSYSTDSNQPQHF.

The gene calls are TRBV9 and TRBJ1-4; a possible D gene is TRBD1 (6 bases). The CDR3 sequence is 13 residues long. Between the trimmed V and J ends, which lost 0 bases and 8 bases, there was a span of 8 bases. The germline CDR1 and CDR2 sequences are SGDLS and YYNGEE. The CDR3 bases are TGTGCCAGCAGCGTAGGACAGGACGAAAAACTGTTTTTT. Encoded protein: CASSVGQDEKLFF.

This clone occurred once. The chain is built from TRBV15 and TRBJ2-3; D gene unclear. The CDR3 runs to 14 residues. Germline V lookup: CDR1 LNHNV, CDR2 YYDKDF (reference sequence). Between the trimmed V and J ends, which lost 5 bases and 6 bases, there was a span of 15 bases. In DNA form, the CDR3 reads TGTGCCACCAGCTTCGACACCCTCGGGGATACGCAGTATTTT. Its protein is CATSFDTLGDTQYF.

The rearrangement uses TRBV6-6 and TRBJ1-1; D is uncertain. Germline CDR1 and CDR2: MNHNY and SVGAGI (reference sequence). V was clipped by 6 bases and J by 5 bases, with 10 bases between them. The CDR3 runs 12 residues. This CDR3 reads CASSLPGTEAFF. CDR3 sequence (DNA): TGTGCCAGCAGCCTACCGGGAACTGAAGCTTTCTTT.

V gene TRBV4-3 combines with J gene TRBJ1-5; no firm D call. V lost 0 bases to trimming and J lost 2 bases, with 8 bases between them. CDR3 length: 15 residues. Germline CDR1 and CDR2: LGHNA and YSLEER. CDR3 protein: CASSQEWHGNQPQHF. The CDR3 nucleotides are TGCGCCAGCAGCCAAGAGTGGCACGGCAATCAGCCCCAGCATTTT.

V usage is TRBV6-5 and J usage is TRBJ2-1; D may be TRBD1 or TRBD2 (5 bases each). The CDR3 totals 12 residues. V lost 4 bases, J lost 9 bases, and 10 bases lay in between. CDR1 and CDR2 (germline): MNHEY, SVGAGI. This CDR3 reads CASSSGPFEQFF. CDR3 DNA sequence: TGTGCCAGCAGTTCGGGACCGTTTGAGCAGTTCTTC.